The 17 T cell receptor beta chains given below trace back to one sample, sequenced in a study of memory CD4+ T cells and cytomegalovirus serostatus. Single viable CD3+CD4+CD8-CD45RO+ cells were sorted as the memory CD4+ T cells. Method: immunoSEQ multiplex PCR; TCRdb's copy keeps in-frame clones and lacks some. The sample includes 25,000 or so clones, around 76% seen only once; the top ten take 0.85% to 1.2%. The source material was memory CD4+ T cells from blood. These receptors came from an adult in good health and CMV-seronegative.

The chain couples TRBV4-1 to TRBJ1-6; 7 bases are shared with TRBD1. Trimming removed 5 bases from V and 6 bases from J; junction bases left unmatched: 4. The CDR3 is 14 residues long. CDR1 and CDR2 from the germline V gene are MGHRA and YSYEKL. CDR3 nucleotide sequence: TGCGCCAGCAGCTCGGGACAGCTTAATTCACCCCTCCACTTT. Its protein product is CASSSGQLNSPLHF.

This clone was found once. Written as DNA, the CDR3 is TGTGCCAGTAGTATAGATGGGGGCAGGGGTGGCACTGAAGCTTTCTTT. Translated, it gives CASSIDGGRGGTEAFF. V and J are TRBV19 and TRBJ1-1; D may be TRBD1 (6 bases). CDR3 length: 16 amino acids. In germline, CDR1 is LNHDA, CDR2 SQIVND (reference sequence). Between the trimmed V and J ends, which lost 0 bases and 4 bases, there was a span of 15 bases.

The V and J genes are TRBV10-2 and TRBJ2-1; a weak D match, TRBD2 (5 bases). The CDR3 extends over 13 amino acids. Per the germline V gene, CDR1 is WSHSY and CDR2 is SAAADI. Trimming removed 6 bases from V and 12 bases from J, with 18 bases in between. This CDR3 is CASRWVGGDGQFF. DNA of the CDR3: TGCGCCAGCAGATGGGTTGGAGGTGATGGGCAGTTCTTC.

This clone was seen only a few times. This chain uses TRBV11-2 with TRBJ2-5, with D possibly being TRBD1 (5 bases). CDR1 SGHAT and CDR2 FQNNGV come from the germline V gene. This CDR3 region has 16 residues. Trimming took off 2 bases at V and 5 bases at J, with 18 bases between the two ends. The CDR3 loop is CASSLRVGPTGETQYF. For the CDR3, the DNA is TGTGCCAGCAGCTTACGGGTGGGGCCTACTGGGGAGACCCAGTACTTC.

This chain links TRBV4-3 with TRBJ2-3; a weak D match, TRBD2 (6 bases). The germline CDR1 and CDR2 sequences are LGHNA and YSLEER. The V gene lost 4 bases and the J gene lost 3 bases, with 11 bases spanning the gap. CDR3 length: 14 amino acids. This chain's CDR3 is CASSPIAETDTQYF. The DNA of the CDR3 is TGCGCCAGCAGCCCGATAGCGGAGACAGATACGCAGTATTTT.

V usage is TRBV27 and J usage is TRBJ1-5; D is ambiguous. The CDR3 covers 15 residues. Trimming cost V 3 bases and J 2 bases, with 11 bases left between them. Germline V lookup: CDR1 MNHEY, CDR2 SMNVEV (reference sequence). Written as DNA, the CDR3 is TGTGCCAGCAGTTTGGCGGGTTCGGGCAATCAGCCCCAGCATTTT. It is translated as CASSLAGSGNQPQHF.

The genes are TRBV7-8 and TRBJ2-4, with D perhaps matching TRBD2 (6 bases). V lost 3 bases, J lost 0 bases, and 6 bases lay in between. Germline assignment: CDR1 SGHVS and CDR2 FQNEAQ. The CDR3 extends over 14 amino acids. The CDR3 loop is CASSLGLAKNIQYF. Written as DNA, the CDR3 is TGTGCCAGCAGCTTGGGACTAGCCAAAAACATTCAGTACTTC.

The CDR3 reads CASRGDRTNTGELFF. CDR3 DNA: TGTGCCAGCAGGGGGGACAGAACGAACACCGGGGAGCTGTTTTTT. The chain uses TRBV2 and TRBJ2-2; 7 bases match TRBD1. V lost 6 bases and J lost 0; bases outside the gene matches: 4. The CDR3 spans 15 residues. CDR1 and CDR2 from the germline V gene are SNHLY and FYNNEI.

The chain couples TRBV11-2 to TRBJ2-1; the D gene is possibly TRBD1 (6 bases). The V end was cut by 4 bases, the J end by 2 bases, with 12 bases between. From germline, CDR1 is SGHAT and CDR2 FQNNGV. The CDR3 is 15 amino acids. The DNA for the CDR3 is TGTGCCAGCAGCTCTGCCGGACAGCCCTACAATGAGCAGTTCTTC. Protein product: CASSSAGQPYNEQFF.

This sequence joins TRBV10-2 and TRBJ1-1; a possible D gene is TRBD1 (6 bases). CDR1 is WSHSY and CDR2 is SAAADI in the germline V gene. V was clipped by 4 bases and J by 4 bases, with 13 bases between them. The length of the CDR3 is 14 residues. CDR3 region: CASSVGGLGTEAFF. The CDR3 DNA is TGCGCCAGCAGTGTTGGGGGGCTTGGCACTGAAGCTTTCTTT.

This clone showed up just a few times. The rearrangement links TRBV30 to TRBJ2-5; TRBD2 is a possible D gene (6 bases). The CDR3 has 13 amino acids. Per germline, CDR1 GTSNPN and CDR2 SVGIG (reference sequence). V was shortened by 2 bases and J by 3 bases, with 10 bases between the two germline ends. The CDR3 DNA follows: TGTGCCTGGAGTCCTCCGGGGGAAGAGACCCAGTACTTC. Protein product: CAWSPPGEETQYF.

The chain is built from TRBV13 and TRBJ2-7, with D hard to call. Trimming removed 0 bases from V and 0 bases from J, with 15 bases in between. The CDR3 sequence is 17 residues long. Germline V gene lookup returns CDR1 PRHDT and CDR2 FYEKMQ (reference sequence). CDR3 residues: CASSLGFLTAFSYEQYF. The CDR3 coding sequence is TGTGCCAGCAGCTTAGGTTTTTTAACAGCGTTCTCCTACGAGCAGTACTTC.

The CDR3 loop is CASSYSGARGQYF. The CDR3 DNA is TGTGCCAGCAGTTACTCAGGGGCCCGAGGGCAGTACTTC. The chain couples TRBV6-5 to TRBJ2-7, with D perhaps matching TRBD1 (5 bases). CDR3 length: 13 residues. Germline values: CDR1 MNHEY, CDR2 SVGAGI. The ends were cut back, 0 bases at V and 9 bases at J, with 12 bases in the middle.

CDR3 amino acids: CASSLGWGRGNTIYF. CDR3 nucleotides: TGTGCCAGCAGCTTAGGGTGGGGAAGGGGAAACACCATATATTTT. The chain uses TRBV7-2 and TRBJ1-3; no clear D gene. V dropped 1 base and J dropped 4 bases, with 11 bases sitting between them. The CDR3 consists of 15 residues. The germline CDR1 and CDR2 sequences are SGHTA and FQGNSA.

This clone was counted only a few times. This CDR3 is CAISLTGIVSEAFF. In DNA form, the CDR3 reads TGTGCCATCAGTTTAACAGGGATCGTATCTGAAGCTTTCTTT. The V and J genes are TRBV10-3 and TRBJ1-1, with D perhaps matching TRBD1 (6 bases). The ends were cut back, 5 bases at V and 6 bases at J, with 16 bases in the middle. Germline V lookup: CDR1 ENHRY, CDR2 SYGVKD. CDR3 length: 14 residues.

The table lists this clone with a few counts. V usage is TRBV5-5 and J usage is TRBJ2-7, with D perhaps being TRBD1 or TRBD2 (5 bases each). V was trimmed by 5 bases and J by 6 bases, leaving 15 bases between them. The CDR3 length is 13 residues. Germline V CDR1 and CDR2: SGHKS, YYEKEE (reference sequence). The CDR3 region has the DNA TGTGCCAGCAGAAAGGGGACGGTAGGCGAGCAGTACTTC. Translation gives CASRKGTVGEQYF.

The genes are TRBV6-5 and TRBJ1-6, with D perhaps matching TRBD1 (5 bases). Germline CDR1 and CDR2: MNHEY and SVGAGI. This CDR3 has 16 amino acids. The V and J ends lost 0 bases and 6 bases respectively, with 12 bases between them. The CDR3 loop is CASSYSGGGSNSPLHF. As DNA, the CDR3 is TGTGCCAGCAGTTACTCGGGGGGAGGCAGTAATTCACCCCTCCACTTT.